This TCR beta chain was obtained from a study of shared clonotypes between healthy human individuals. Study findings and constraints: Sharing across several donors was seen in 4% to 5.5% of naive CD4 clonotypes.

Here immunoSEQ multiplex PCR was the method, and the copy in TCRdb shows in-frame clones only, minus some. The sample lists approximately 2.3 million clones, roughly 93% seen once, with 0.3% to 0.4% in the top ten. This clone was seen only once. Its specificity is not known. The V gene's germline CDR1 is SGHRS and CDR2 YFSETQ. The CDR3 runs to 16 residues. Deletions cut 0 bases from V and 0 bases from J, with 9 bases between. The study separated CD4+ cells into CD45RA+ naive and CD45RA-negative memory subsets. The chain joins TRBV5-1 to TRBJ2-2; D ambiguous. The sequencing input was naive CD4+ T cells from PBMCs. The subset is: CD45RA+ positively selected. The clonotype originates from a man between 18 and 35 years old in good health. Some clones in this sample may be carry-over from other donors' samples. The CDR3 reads CASSLVGSSNTGELFF. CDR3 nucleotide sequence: TGCGCCAGCAGCTTGGTGGGGTCGTCGAACACCGGGGAGCTGTTTTTT.